The subject of this entry is one T cell receptor (beta chain). The antigen is undetermined. This specimen comes from a study of cytomegalovirus exposure and HLA in healthy donors. Overall study findings and caveats: A later analysis linked a missense variant in DCLRE1C to the trimming of TCR beta V and J genes. Listed as cytomegalovirus-associated were 150 or so TCR beta chains.

The ends were cut back, 0 bases at V and 3 bases at J, with 7 bases in the middle. The germline V gene has CDR1 SGHRS and CDR2 YFSETQ. This CDR3 is 14 amino acids long. The PCR was carried out with 60 Vbeta primers and 13 Jbeta primers. Profiling relied on immunoSEQ multiplex PCR, and the TCRdb table lists in-frame clones only, not all of them. The sample contains more than 90,000 clones, around 77% of which appear only once. The chain employs TRBV5-1 and TRBJ1-3; weak D call: TRBD1 (6 bases). This TCR was recovered from a man in his fifties or sixties in good health and CMV-seropositive. Sequencing was performed on PBMCs. The CDR3 sequence is CASSLDRVGNTIYF. The CDR3 coding sequence is TGCGCCAGCAGCTTGGACAGGGTTGGAAACACCATATATTTT.